The TCR beta chain under discussion was sequenced for a study of untreated major depressive disorder (dated by TCRdb to the late 2010s). With regard to the full study: This cross-sectional case-control study compared T cell phenotype and TCR repertoire between antidepressant-free major depressive disorder patients and individually matched non-depressed controls.

Concerning this clone: Its antigen is still unknown. Within one base of it there is no much larger clone, and no base qualities were kept.

Each depressed patient was matched pairwise with a non-depressed control on sex, age, current smoking status and body mass index. European descent was reported for all participants. To qualify, patients needed a DSM-IV diagnosis of major depressive disorder plus a Hamilton Rating Scale for Depression score of 18 or higher. No psychiatric medication, including antidepressants, had been taken by patients for at least 8 weeks before enrollment. Among patients, depression severity was moderate to severe. All participants were excluded for major medical conditions, Axis I/II comorbidities, regular medication or illicit drug use, or drinking over 100 g alcohol weekly. About 30 ml of peripheral blood was collected into EDTA tubes from each participant. CD4+ T cells were purified from thawed PBMCs by magnetic negative selection with the BD IMag Human CD4 T Lymphocyte Enrichment Set. Flow cytometry confirmed that the CD4+ enrichment method typically gave about 95% purity. A subgroup of four or five case-control pairs, chosen blind to the chemokine receptor expression and flow-cytometric repertoire skewing results, underwent TCRbeta sequencing. All blood samples were collected in the morning at 8:00 a.m., and PBMCs were isolated by Ficoll-Hypaque gradient centrifugation. PBMCs were cryopreserved by gradual cooling to -80 degrees C and were kept in liquid nitrogen until assay.

The Qiagen DNeasy Blood and Tissue Kit was used to extract total genomic DNA from the purified CD4+ T cells. Following immunoSEQ immunosequencing protocols, the TCRbeta CDR3 region, as defined by IMGT, was amplified and sequenced. The original pipeline was this. Preprocessing of raw sequence data for PCR and sequencing error correction was performed by the immunoSEQ service. Data were loaded into the immunoSEQ Analyzer and further analyzed with VDJtools v1.0.7. The paired Wilcoxon signed-rank test was applied to assess differences between patients and controls. This is the immuneACCESS table as TCRdb keeps it, with only in-frame sequences that have V and J called. A part of the clones is gone; compared with another copy, unresolved V genes explain less than half, and the rest is unexplained. From that table come the V and J calls and clone size; the DNA was used to work out D and trimming. The sample table holds roughly 13,000 clones, of which about 90% were seen once. Roughly 1.7% of the sample is held by the ten biggest clonotypes.

What the work shows at the level of the full study, not this receptor alone: Strict matching and exclusion criteria produced a comparatively small study sample, limiting generalizability of findings. The sequencing comparisons used one-tailed planned tests on only three preselected Vbeta families.

What was sequenced was CD4+ T cells from PBMCs. This receptor was taken from a woman aged 25 to 39 with major depressive disorder.

The CDR3 reads as follows: CASSQEGLAASTDTQYF. In nucleotides, the sequence is TGTGCCAGCAGCCAAGAGGGACTAGCGGCTTCTACAGATACGCAGTATTTT. The sequence is built from TRBV4-2 and TRBJ2-3; the central 11 bases match TRBD2. CDR1 is given as LGHNA and CDR2 as YNFKEQ, both from the germline V gene. The cysteine opens and the phenylalanine closes a CDR3 of 17 amino acids. The read is trimmed to its CDR3 DNA, 51 bases read in frame from base 1. After removal of 0 bases from V and 3 bases from J, the junction retains 5 bases not matched to a gene.